Shown below are 9 T cell receptor beta chains from a single sample sequenced in a study of T cell clonotyping in hematopoietic cell transplantation. Sequenced by immunoSEQ multiplex PCR; TCRdb stores in-frame clones only, minus some. Here the sample spans around 12,000 clones, under 75% being singletons. The sample was peripheral blood mononuclear cells, taken 180 days after allogeneic stem cell transplant. All receptors come from a male patient between 60 and 69 years old who had an allogeneic stem cell transplant from an unrelated donor, so the T cells may come from the graft donor. Some clones in this sample may be carry-over from other donors' samples.

The V gene is TRBV10-3, the J gene TRBJ2-3; 8 nucleotides align to TRBD1. The V gene end was trimmed by 7 bases and the J gene end by 1 base; junction bases not matched to a gene: 4. Germline V gives CDR1 ENHRY, CDR2 SYGVKD. The CDR3 consists of 14 residues. CDR3 sequence reads: CAIKDRVGTDTQYF. In DNA form, the CDR3 reads TGTGCCATCAAGGACAGGGTTGGCACAGATACGCAGTATTTT.

V is TRBV19 and J is TRBJ1-2; a weak D match, TRBD1 (6 bases). V was clipped by 6 bases and J by 8 bases, with 22 bases between them. CDR1 is LNHDA, CDR2 SQIVND, per germline (reference sequence). The CDR3 length is 15 residues. This CDR3 reads CASRAQLRGALGYTF. The CDR3 DNA follows: TGTGCCAGTAGAGCCCAACTACGGGGGGCGTTGGGCTACACCTTC.

The chain has TRBV7-6 and TRBJ1-6; D is ambiguous. This CDR3 contains 16 residues. The V end lost 5 bases, the J end lost 7 bases, and 18 bases lay between the germline ends. Germline values: CDR1 SGHVS, CDR2 FNYEAQ. The CDR3 nucleotides are TGTGCCAGCAGCCTATTGAAAGCGGGCCCAAATTCACCCCTCCACTTT. Protein sequence: CASSLLKAGPNSPLHF.

Only a few counts were recorded for this clone. The chain is built from TRBV10-3 and TRBJ1-4; 7 bases line up with TRBD1. The CDR3 is made up of 13 amino acids. With V trimmed by 11 bases and J by 8 bases, 11 bases remained unmatched. From germline, CDR1 is ENHRY and CDR2 SYGVKD. The CDR3 sequence: CAAQTGLEEKLFF. The CDR3 region has the DNA TGTGCCGCGCAGACAGGGTTAGAGGAAAAACTGTTTTTT.

The chain is built from TRBV11-2 and TRBJ2-7; D possibly corresponds to TRBD2 (6 bases). The CDR3 totals 15 residues. With 0 bases removed from V and 4 bases from J, the gap between germline ends came to 13 bases. Per germline, CDR1 SGHAT and CDR2 FQNNGV. CDR3 bases: TGTGCCAGCAGCTTAGAGGCCGCGGGGCCATACGAGCAGTACTTC. It translates to CASSLEAAGPYEQYF. The full variable domain, in which reference TRBV11-2 and TRBJ2-7 provide the parts outside the CDR3, is EAGVAQSPRYKIIEKRQSVAFWCNPISGHATLYWYQQILGQGPKLLIQFQNNGVVDDSQLPKDRFSAERLKGVDSTLKIQPAKLEDSAVYLCASSLEAAGPYEQYFGPGTRLTVT.

In its sample, this clone was seen a few times. V and J are TRBV11-2 and TRBJ2-3; D is unclear. The CDR3 runs 12 residues. Between the trimmed V and J ends, which lost 6 bases and 6 bases, there was a span of 10 bases. Per the germline V gene, CDR1 is SGHAT and CDR2 is FQNNGV. The CDR3 DNA sequence: TGTGCCAGCAGGCGGACGTCCGATACGCAGTATTTT. This sequence encodes CASRRTSDTQYF.

The chain has TRBV6-6 and TRBJ2-1, with D unclear. CDR3 length: 11 amino acids. Germline CDR1 and CDR2: MNHNY and SVGAGI (reference sequence). The CDR3 loop reads CVASSYNEQFF. The CDR3 nucleotides are TGTGTGGCTAGCTCCTACAATGAGCAGTTCTTC.

The CDR3 here is CASNRGLYEQYF. The CDR3 bases are TGTGCCAGCAACCGGGGGCTTTACGAGCAGTACTTC. V is TRBV28 and J is TRBJ2-7; D possibly matches TRBD1 or TRBD2 (6 bases each). This CDR3 has 12 residues. With 7 bases removed from V and 4 bases from J, the gap between germline ends came to 11 bases. CDR1 is MDHEN, CDR2 SYDVKM, per germline.

This chain connects TRBV6-9 to TRBJ1-2; perhaps TRBD1 as D (6 bases). Trimming cost V 11 bases and J 2 bases, with 21 bases left between them. Per the germline V gene, CDR1 is MNHGY and CDR2 is SVAAGI. The CDR3 spans 15 residues. The CDR3 coding sequence is TGTGCCCTTCACCCCGGGGGGGGGCAGAACTATGGCTACACCTTC. Its translation: CALHPGGGQNYGYTF.